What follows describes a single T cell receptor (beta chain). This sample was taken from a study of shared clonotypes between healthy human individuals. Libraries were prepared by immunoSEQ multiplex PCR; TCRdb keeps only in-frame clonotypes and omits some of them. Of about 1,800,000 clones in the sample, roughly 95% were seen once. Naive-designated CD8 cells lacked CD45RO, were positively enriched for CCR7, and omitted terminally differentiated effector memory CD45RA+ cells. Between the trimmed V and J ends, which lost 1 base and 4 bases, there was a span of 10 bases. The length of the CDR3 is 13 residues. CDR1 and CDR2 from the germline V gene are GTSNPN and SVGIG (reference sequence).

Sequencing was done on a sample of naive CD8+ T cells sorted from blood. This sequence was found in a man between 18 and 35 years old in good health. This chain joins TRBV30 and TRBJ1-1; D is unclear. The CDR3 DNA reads TGTGCCTGGAGTGAACATGCGGGCACTGAAGCTTTCTTT. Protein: CAWSEHAGTEAFF.